This T cell receptor (beta chain) is from a study of shared clonotypes between healthy human individuals. For every subset, genomic DNA was evenly distributed across several immunoSEQ plates. Assay: immunoSEQ multiplex PCR; the TCRdb copy retains only in-frame clones and omits some. The sample includes some 2,500,000 clones, approximately 93% of them seen just once. Splitting of CD4+ cells produced CD45RA+ naive and CD45RA-negative memory subsets. The clonotype comes from a man aged 18-30 years in good health. Some clones in this sample may be carry-over from other donors' samples. Sequenced material: naive CD4+ T cells from PBMCs. Specified subset: CD45RA+ positively selected.

DNA for the CDR3: TGCGCCAGCAGCGTACAGGGGAAGGACAATGAGCAGTTCTTC. This codes for CASSVQGKDNEQFF. This rearrangement joins TRBV5-1 to TRBJ2-1; TRBD1 matches 7 bases. CDR1 SGHRS and CDR2 YFSETQ come from the germline V gene. The V segment lost 4 bases and the J segment 5 bases; nucleotides outside the gene matches: 6. CDR3 length equals 14 residues.